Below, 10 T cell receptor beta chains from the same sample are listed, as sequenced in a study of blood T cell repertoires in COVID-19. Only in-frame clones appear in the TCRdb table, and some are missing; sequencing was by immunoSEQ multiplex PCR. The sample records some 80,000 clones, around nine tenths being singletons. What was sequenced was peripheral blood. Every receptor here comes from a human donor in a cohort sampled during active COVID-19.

CDR3 region: CASSSSGTRGTQYF. CDR3 sequence (DNA): TGTGCCAGCAGCTCTTCCGGGACTAGGGGGACCCAGTACTTC. V and J are TRBV11-2 and TRBJ2-5; 8 positions match TRBD2. CDR1 is SGHAT, CDR2 FQNNGV, per germline. The CDR3 totals 14 residues. J gave up 7 bases and V 4 bases, and 8 bases lay outside the gene matches.

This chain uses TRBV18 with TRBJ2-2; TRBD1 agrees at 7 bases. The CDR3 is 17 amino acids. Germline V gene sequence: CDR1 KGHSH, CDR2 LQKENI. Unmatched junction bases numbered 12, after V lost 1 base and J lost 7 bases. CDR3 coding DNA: TGTGCCAGCTCACCACGGACAGGACCCACCTTCGTCGGGGAGCTGTTTTTT. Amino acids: CASSPRTGPTFVGELFF.

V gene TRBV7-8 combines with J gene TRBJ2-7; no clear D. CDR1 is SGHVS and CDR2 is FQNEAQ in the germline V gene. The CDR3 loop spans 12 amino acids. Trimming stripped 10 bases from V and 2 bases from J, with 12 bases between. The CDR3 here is CATRGATYEQYF. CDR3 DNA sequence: TGTGCCACTAGAGGCGCTACCTACGAGCAGTACTTC. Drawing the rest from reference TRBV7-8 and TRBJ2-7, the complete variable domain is GAGVSQSPRYKVAKRGQDVALRCDPISGHVSLFWYQQALGQGPEFLTYFQNEAQLDKSGLPSDRFFAERPEGSVSTLKIQRTQQEDSAVYLCATRGATYEQYFGPGTRLTVT.

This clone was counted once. The CDR3 sequence: CASRPLDSQNTEAFF. CDR3 coding DNA: TGTGCCAGCAGACCGCTCGACAGCCAGAACACTGAAGCTTTCTTT. The rearrangement joins TRBV28 to TRBJ1-1; D might be TRBD1 (5 bases). The CDR3 has 15 amino acids. Germline CDR1 and CDR2: MDHEN and SYDVKM. Trimming removed 6 bases from V and 1 base from J, with 15 bases in between.

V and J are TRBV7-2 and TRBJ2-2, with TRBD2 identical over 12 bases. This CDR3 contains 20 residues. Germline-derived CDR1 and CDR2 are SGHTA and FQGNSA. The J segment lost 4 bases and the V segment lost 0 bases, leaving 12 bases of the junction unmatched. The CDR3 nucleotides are TGTGCCAGCAGCTTAGCGGTGCTAGCGGGGGGGCCCCCCGGCACCGGGGAGCTGTTTTTT. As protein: CASSLAVLAGGPPGTGELFF. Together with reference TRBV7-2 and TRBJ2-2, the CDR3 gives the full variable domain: GAGVSQSPSNKVTEKGKDVELRCDPISGHTALYWYRQSLGQGLEFLIYFQGNSAPDKSGLPSDRFSAERTGGSVSTLTIQRTQQEDSAVYLCASSLAVLAGGPPGTGELFFGEGSRLTVL.

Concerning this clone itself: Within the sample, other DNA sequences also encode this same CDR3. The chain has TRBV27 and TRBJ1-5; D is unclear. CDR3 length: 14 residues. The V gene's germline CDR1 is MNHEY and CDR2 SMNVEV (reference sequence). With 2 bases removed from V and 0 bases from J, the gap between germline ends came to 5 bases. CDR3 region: CASSLGPSNQPQHF. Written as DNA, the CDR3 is TGTGCCAGCAGTTTAGGGCCTAGCAATCAGCCCCAGCATTTT.

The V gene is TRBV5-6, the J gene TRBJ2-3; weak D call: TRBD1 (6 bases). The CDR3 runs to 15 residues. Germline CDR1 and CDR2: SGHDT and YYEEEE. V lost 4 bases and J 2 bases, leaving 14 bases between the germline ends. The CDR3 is CASSVDRTFTDTQYF. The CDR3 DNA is TGTGCCAGCAGCGTGGACAGAACGTTCACAGATACGCAGTATTTT.

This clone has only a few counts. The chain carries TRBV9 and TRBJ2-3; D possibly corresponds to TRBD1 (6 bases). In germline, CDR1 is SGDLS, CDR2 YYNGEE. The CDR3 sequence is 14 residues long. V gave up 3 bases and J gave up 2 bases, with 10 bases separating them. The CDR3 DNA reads TGTGCCAGCAGCGCGGGACACCCCACAGATACGCAGTATTTT. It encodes CASSAGHPTDTQYF. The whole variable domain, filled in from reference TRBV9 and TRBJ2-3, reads DSGVTQTPKHLITATGQRVTLRCSPRSGDLSVYWYQQSLDQGLQFLIQYYNGEERAKGNILERFSAQQFPDLHSELNLSSLELGDSALYFCASSAGHPTDTQYFGPGTRLTVL.

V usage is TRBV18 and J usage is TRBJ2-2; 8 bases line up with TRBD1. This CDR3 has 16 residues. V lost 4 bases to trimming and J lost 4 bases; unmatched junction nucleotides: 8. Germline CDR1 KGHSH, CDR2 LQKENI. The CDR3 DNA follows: TGTGCCAGCTCACTGCGGACAGGGCGGGCCACCGGGGAGCTGTTTTTT. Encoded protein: CASSLRTGRATGELFF.

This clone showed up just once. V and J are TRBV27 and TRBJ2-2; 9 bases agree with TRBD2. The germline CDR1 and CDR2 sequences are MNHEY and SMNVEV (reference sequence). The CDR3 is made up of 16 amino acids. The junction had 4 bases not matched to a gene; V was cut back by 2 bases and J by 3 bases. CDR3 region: CASSLDSGSYTGELFF. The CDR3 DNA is TGTGCCAGCAGTTTAGATAGCGGGAGCTACACCGGGGAGCTGTTTTTT.